A selection of T cell receptor beta chains follows, all from one sample in a study of immune cell composition in non-small cell lung cancer. Sequencing used immunoSEQ multiplex PCR; TCRdb keeps in-frame clones, though not all of them. The sample holds 8,000 or so clones, 78% seen once. The sequenced sample consisted of lung tumor tissue. These receptors came from a human donor with non-small cell lung cancer. The CDR3 runs from the conserved cysteine through the conserved F or W. The D gene is left open where the match is weak. A clone size is listed for some rows: how often the clone was seen (once, few, many), or a class if it is expanded.

D	size	V	J	DNA	CDR3
NA	NA	TRBV6-1	TRBJ2-7	TGTGCCAGCAGTCCCCCCGGCAGGACCCTCTACGAGCAGTACTTC	CASSPPGRTLYEQYF
NA	NA	TRBV7-8	TRBJ2-7	TGTGCCAGCAGCTCTACCCGGACAGTCGAGCAGTACTTC	CASSSTRTVEQYF
TRBD2	NA	TRBV7-2	TRBJ2-1	TGTGCCAGCAGCCCCCGACTAGCGGGGGACCACAATGAGCAGTTCTTC	CASSPRLAGDHNEQFF
TRBD1	few	TRBV9	TRBJ1-3	TGTGCCAGCAGCACCGGACAGGGCTACTCTGGAAACACCATATATTTT	CASSTGQGYSGNTIYF
NA	NA	TRBV19	TRBJ2-3	TGTGCCAGTACCATGAGTGTGGGGGGTGGCCCAGATACGCAGTATTTT	CASTMSVGGGPDTQYF
NA	NA	TRBV5-4	TRBJ2-7	TGTGCCAGCAGCCAGGGACCATTCGAGCCATACGAGCAGTACTTC	CASSQGPFEPYEQYF
NA	NA	TRBV2	TRBJ1-2	TGTGCCAGCAGGTGGAGGGGCGATGGCTACACCTTC	CASRWRGDGYTF
TRBD1	NA	TRBV9	TRBJ1-2	TGTGCCAGCAGGGGATCAGGGGGTCGTGGCTACACCTTC	CASRGSGGRGYTF
NA	NA	TRBV7-3	TRBJ1-1	TGTGCCAGCAGCCCGAATAACAGGGCGAACACTGAAGCTTTCTTT	CASSPNNRANTEAFF
TRBD2	NA	TRBV7-2	TRBJ2-1	TGTGCCAGCAGCTTAACTAGCGGGCCTTACAATGAGCAGTTCTTC	CASSLTSGPYNEQFF
TRBD1	once	TRBV18	TRBJ1-1	TGTGCCAGCTCACCGTCGAACAGGGGGCTTCGAACTGAAGCTTTCTTT	CASSPSNRGLRTEAFF
TRBD1	medium-sized	TRBV5-4	TRBJ1-2	TGTGCCAGCAGCTTGGGGACAGGGAGCTATGGCTACACCTTC	CASSLGTGSYGYTF
NA	NA	TRBV5-4	TRBJ2-7	TGTGCCAGCAGCTCAACGGGACTCCCATACGAGCAGTACTTC	CASSSTGLPYEQYF
NA	NA	TRBV2	TRBJ1-1	TGTGCCAGCAGTGATTGGATTGGGAACACTGAAGCTTTCTTT	CASSDWIGNTEAFF